Listed below are T cell receptor beta chains from one sample, sequenced in a study of cytomegalovirus exposure and HLA in healthy donors. Libraries were prepared by immunoSEQ multiplex PCR; TCRdb keeps only in-frame clonotypes and omits some of them. Here the sample spans 200,000 to 250,000 clones, about 90% being singletons. The specimen was PBMCs. These receptors all come from a man aged 18 to 30 in good health and CMV-seropositive. Both conserved end residues are part of each CDR3. The D gene is left open where the match is weak. Some rows mark clone size as missing; the rest say once, few, many or name a class of expanded clone.

abundance,j_gene,v_gene,d_gene,CDR3nt,CDR3aa
once,TRBJ2-3,TRBV27,TRBD2,TGTGCCAGCAGCCAACTAGCGGCATTCACAGATACGCAGTATTTT,CASSQLAAFTDTQYF
.,TRBJ2-3,TRBV14,.,TGTGCCAGCAGCCAGCTACAGGGAGCTGTCACAGATACGCAGTATTTT,CASSQLQGAVTDTQYF
.,TRBJ2-5,TRBV16,TRBD2,TGTGCCAGCAGCCAACGGACTAGCGGGGAAGAGACCCAGTACTTC,CASSQRTSGEETQYF
.,TRBJ2-1,TRBV6-5,TRBD1,TGTGCCAGCAGAAGGGACAGTTTCTCCTACAATGAGCAGTTCTTC,CASRRDSFSYNEQFF
.,TRBJ1-2,TRBV5-4,.,TGTGCCAGCAGCTCCGGGGCTTATGGCTACACCTTC,CASSSGAYGYTF
.,TRBJ1-1,TRBV7-9,.,TGTGCCAGCAGTCAGGTTCCTCAGGGGGAAGCTTTCTTT,CASSQVPQGEAFF
.,TRBJ2-3,TRBV20-1,.,TGCAGTGCGCGAAGGTCCGATACGCAGTATTTT,CSARRSDTQYF
once,TRBJ2-2,TRBV30,.,TGTGCCTGGAGTCCCGGGGCCGGGGAGCTGTTTTTT,CAWSPGAGELFF
.,TRBJ1-1,TRBV19,.,TGTGCCAGTAGTATAGGTAGGGGGTGGAGCACTGAAGCTTTCTTT,CASSIGRGWSTEAFF
.,TRBJ2-3,TRBV10-2,TRBD2,TGCGCCAGCAGTGAGACACTAGCGGGAGAGGGAGATACGCAGTATTTT,CASSETLAGEGDTQYF
.,TRBJ2-5,TRBV25-1,TRBD1,TGTGCCACCTCGGGACAGCAAGAGACCCAGTACTTC,CATSGQQETQYF
.,TRBJ2-4,TRBV29-1,TRBD2,TGCAGCGTCGGCGGAGGACTAGCGAAAGGCAAAAACATTCAGTACTTC,CSVGGGLAKGKNIQYF
once,TRBJ2-7,TRBV28,TRBD2,TGTGCCAGCAGGGCACCGGGACTAGGCCCCTACGAGCAGTACTTC,CASRAPGLGPYEQYF
.,TRBJ2-7,TRBV29-1,.,TGCAGCGTTCAAACACAACTGGGGAGCCACGAGCAGTACTTC,CSVQTQLGSHEQYF
.,TRBJ1-2,TRBV30,TRBD1,TGTGCCTGGAGGGGACAGGGATTCGGAGGCTACACCTTC,CAWRGQGFGGYTF
few,TRBJ2-7,TRBV7-2,.,TGTGCCAGCAGCTTCCTGGGACCCTACGAGCAGTACTTC,CASSFLGPYEQYF
.,TRBJ2-7,TRBV27,.,TGTGCCAGCAGTTTAGGGGCAGGGGGGACCTACGAGCAGTACTTC,CASSLGAGGTYEQYF
.,TRBJ2-5,TRBV9,.,TGTGCCAGCAGCGTAGGAGACGGGGAGACCCAGTACTTC,CASSVGDGETQYF
.,TRBJ2-3,TRBV5-1,.,TGCGCCAGCAGCTGGCGGGACTCAGGGGATACGCAGTATTTT,CASSWRDSGDTQYF
once,TRBJ2-5,TRBV15,TRBD1,TGTGCCACCAGCAGAGATCGTCCAGGGGGAGAGACCCAGTACTTC,CATSRDRPGGETQYF
.,TRBJ1-2,TRBV13,.,TGTGCCAGCAGCTTGGTGACAGATCTCTCTAATGGCTACACCTTC,CASSLVTDLSNGYTF
once,TRBJ2-4,TRBV6-5,TRBD1,TGTGCCAGCAAGACAGGGACAAACATTCAGTACTTC,CASKTGTNIQYF